A selection of T cell receptor beta chains follows, all from one sample in a study of early T cells in non-severe SARS-CoV-2 infection. TCRdb itself ran the 5' RACE reads through MiXCR, one entry per CDR3 protein. The repertoire holds about 67,000 distinct CDR3 sequences, with about 9.9% as singletons. Sequencing was carried out using whole blood. These receptor sequences come from an adult who was a healthcare worker with PCR-confirmed SARS-CoV-2 infection or an uninfected control (not recorded which). CDR3s include the opening cysteine and the closing phenylalanine or tryptophan. The D gene is left open where the match is weak. For some rows the clone size is stated as once, few or many, or as a class when expanded; others skip it.

DNA: TGTGCCAGCAGTTTTACGGGAGGGAGCTCCTACAATGAGCAGTTCTTC
CDR3: CASSFTGGSSYNEQFF
J: TRBJ2-1
size: NA
V: TRBV6-4
D: TRBD2

DNA: TGTGCCAGCAGCCAAGGACAGGACTATGGCTACACCTTC
CDR3: CASSQGQDYGYTF
J: TRBJ1-2
size: NA
V: TRBV3-1
D: NA

DNA: TGTGCCAGCGGGCTTAGTAGCTCCGAGCAGTACTTC
CDR3: CASGLSSSEQYF
J: TRBJ2-7
size: NA
V: TRBV7-9
D: NA

DNA: TGTGCCAGCAGCTCCCCAGGGGGTCCCAAAAACATTCAGTACTTC
CDR3: CASSSPGGPKNIQYF
J: TRBJ2-4
size: NA
V: TRBV11-2
D: TRBD1

DNA: TGTGCCAGCAGTTCAAGACAGGTTGGGGCTGAAGCTTTCTTT
CDR3: CASSSRQVGAEAFF
J: TRBJ1-1
size: many
V: TRBV12-3/TRBV12-4
D: NA

DNA: TGTGCCAGCAGCCAAGATACGGGACTAGCGGGAGGGGTTTCCTACAATGAGCAGTTCTTC
CDR3: CASSQDTGLAGGVSYNEQFF
J: TRBJ2-1
size: many
V: TRBV4-2
D: TRBD2

DNA: TGTGCCAGCAGCTACCGACCCAGCTACGAGCAGTACTTC
CDR3: CASSYRPSYEQYF
J: TRBJ2-7
size: many
V: TRBV7-8
D: NA

DNA: TGTGCCAGCAGTTTAAAGGCCCTTTGGAACGAGCAGTACTTC
CDR3: CASSLKALWNEQYF
J: TRBJ2-7
size: many
V: TRBV12-3/TRBV12-4
D: NA

DNA: TGTGCCAGCAGCGTTACCGGGACAGGGGAAGAGACCCAGTACTTC
CDR3: CASSVTGTGEETQYF
J: TRBJ2-5
size: many
V: TRBV7-9
D: TRBD1

DNA: TGTGCCAGTAGTAAGGTACTAGCGGGAGGTTATGGACAAGAGACCCAGTACTTC
CDR3: CASSKVLAGGYGQETQYF
J: TRBJ2-5
size: few
V: TRBV19
D: TRBD2

DNA: TGTGCCATCAGTGAGTCGAAGGCCAGTGGCGGGGTAGCCAAAAACATTCAGTACTTC
CDR3: CAISESKASGGVAKNIQYF
J: TRBJ2-4
size: many
V: TRBV10-3
D: NA

DNA: TGTGCCAGCAGCTTCGTCAGGGGTGAAGCTTTCTTT
CDR3: CASSFVRGEAFF
J: TRBJ1-1
size: few
V: TRBV5-5
D: NA

DNA: TGTGCCAGCAGCTTAGGGCTGATTAGCACAGATACGCAGTATTTT
CDR3: CASSLGLISTDTQYF
J: TRBJ2-3
size: many
V: TRBV7-9
D: NA

DNA: TGTGCCACCAGTGATTCAACCGGACCTTATCAGCCCCAGCATTTT
CDR3: CATSDSTGPYQPQHF
J: TRBJ1-5
size: many
V: TRBV24-1
D: NA

DNA: TGTGCCAGCAGCACCGGCCTCCCCCAAGAGACCCAGTACTTC
CDR3: CASSTGLPQETQYF
J: TRBJ2-5
size: many
V: TRBV5-8
D: NA

DNA: TGTGCCACCAGTGATACTAGCGGGGGGTGTATGGAGACCCAGTACTTC
CDR3: CATSDTSGGCMETQYF
J: TRBJ2-5
size: NA
V: TRBV24-1
D: TRBD2

DNA: TGCGCCAGCAGCTTGGGAATCGGTTCCGGAAACACCATATATTTT
CDR3: CASSLGIGSGNTIYF
J: TRBJ1-3
size: many
V: TRBV5-1
D: NA

DNA: TGTGCCAGCAGTGAAGCGGGGACCCTGGTAGATACGCAGTATTTT
CDR3: CASSEAGTLVDTQYF
J: TRBJ2-3
size: many
V: TRBV25-1
D: NA

DNA: TGTGCCAGCTCGTCCGACAGGGTTCGAAACATTCAGTACTTC
CDR3: CASSSDRVRNIQYF
J: TRBJ2-4
size: NA
V: TRBV18
D: TRBD1

DNA: TGTGCCAGCAGCCCACTTGGCGGGGGGACTCGAGAGACCCAGTACTTC
CDR3: CASSPLGGGTRETQYF
J: TRBJ2-5
size: many
V: TRBV7-3
D: TRBD2

DNA: TGTGCCAGCAGCCAAGACAGCGGGATAGGAAACAATGAGCAGTTCTTC
CDR3: CASSQDSGIGNNEQFF
J: TRBJ2-1
size: NA
V: TRBV3-1
D: TRBD2

DNA: TGTGCCAGCAGCAGAGGGACAGGGGGAAAGGGCACTGAAGCTTTCTTT
CDR3: CASSRGTGGKGTEAFF
J: TRBJ1-1
size: many
V: TRBV7-2
D: TRBD1

DNA: TGTGCCAGTAGTTCCCAAGGGGTCGGCGAGCAGTACTTC
CDR3: CASSSQGVGEQYF
J: TRBJ2-7
size: many
V: TRBV19
D: NA

DNA: TGCAGCGTTCCCCATTGGCGGACCAACACAGATACGCAGTATTTT
CDR3: CSVPHWRTNTDTQYF
J: TRBJ2-3
size: few
V: TRBV29-1
D: NA

DNA: TGTGCCAGCAGTGCGCGGCAGGGGGCCTACGAGCAGTACTTC
CDR3: CASSARQGAYEQYF
J: TRBJ2-7
size: many
V: TRBV6-1
D: TRBD1

DNA: TGTGCCACCCAACAGGACGACTACGAGCAGTACTTC
CDR3: CATQQDDYEQYF
J: TRBJ2-7
size: many
V: TRBV10-3
D: NA

DNA: TGTGCCAGCAGCGCAGCCGGGACTATATCCGAGACCCAGTACTTC
CDR3: CASSAAGTISETQYF
J: TRBJ2-5
size: few
V: TRBV7-9
D: TRBD2

DNA: TGTGCCAGTAGTATACTGTCCGGCAATGAGCAGTTCTTC
CDR3: CASSILSGNEQFF
J: TRBJ2-1
size: few
V: TRBV19
D: NA

DNA: TGTGCCAGCAGCTTGCGCATAGGCTCTGGGGCCAACGTCCTGACTTTC
CDR3: CASSLRIGSGANVLTF
J: TRBJ2-6
size: NA
V: TRBV5-6
D: NA

DNA: TGTGCCTGGAGCCGGGGAATTCAGCCCCAGCATTTT
CDR3: CAWSRGIQPQHF
J: TRBJ1-5
size: many
V: TRBV30
D: NA

DNA: TGTGCCAGCAGCATAAACAGTAATGAGCAGTTCTTC
CDR3: CASSINSNEQFF
J: TRBJ2-1
size: many
V: TRBV5-5
D: NA

DNA: TGTGCCAGCAGTTACTCCGAAGGGGACTCTGGAAACACCATATATTTT
CDR3: CASSYSEGDSGNTIYF
J: TRBJ1-3
size: many
V: TRBV6-5
D: NA

DNA: TGCGCCAGCAGGGAGGCCGGGGAGCTGTTTTTT
CDR3: CASREAGELFF
J: TRBJ2-2
size: NA
V: TRBV5-1
D: NA

DNA: TGTGCCAGCAGCTTAGTGACTTCCGAAGCTTTCTTT
CDR3: CASSLVTSEAFF
J: TRBJ1-1
size: many
V: TRBV7-9
D: NA

DNA: TGTGCCAGCAGCCGGACTAGCGGATACAATGAGCAGTTCTTC
CDR3: CASSRTSGYNEQFF
J: TRBJ2-1
size: many
V: TRBV4-2
D: TRBD2

DNA: TGTGCCAGCAGCGTGAGGGTAGCGGGAGGGCCAGTCTACGAGCAGTACTTC
CDR3: CASSVRVAGGPVYEQYF
J: TRBJ2-7
size: many
V: TRBV5-4
D: TRBD2

DNA: TGTGCCAGCTCTCCGGGACAGGGGAACTATGGCTACACCTTC
CDR3: CASSPGQGNYGYTF
J: TRBJ1-2
size: many
V: TRBV27
D: TRBD1